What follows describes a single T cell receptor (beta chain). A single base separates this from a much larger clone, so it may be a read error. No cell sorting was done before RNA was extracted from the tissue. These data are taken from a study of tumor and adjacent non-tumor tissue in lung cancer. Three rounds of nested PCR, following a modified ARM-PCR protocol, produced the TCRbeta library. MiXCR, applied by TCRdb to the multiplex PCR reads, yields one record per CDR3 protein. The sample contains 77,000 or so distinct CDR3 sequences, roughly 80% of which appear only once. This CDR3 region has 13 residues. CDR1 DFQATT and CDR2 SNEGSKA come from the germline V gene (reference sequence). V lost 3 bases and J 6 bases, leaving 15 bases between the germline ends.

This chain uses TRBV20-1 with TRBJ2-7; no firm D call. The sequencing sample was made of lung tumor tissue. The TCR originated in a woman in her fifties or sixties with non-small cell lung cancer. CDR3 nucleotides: TGCAGTGCTAGTAGTTTCCCAGCGACCGAGCAGTACTTC. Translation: CSASSFPATEQYF.